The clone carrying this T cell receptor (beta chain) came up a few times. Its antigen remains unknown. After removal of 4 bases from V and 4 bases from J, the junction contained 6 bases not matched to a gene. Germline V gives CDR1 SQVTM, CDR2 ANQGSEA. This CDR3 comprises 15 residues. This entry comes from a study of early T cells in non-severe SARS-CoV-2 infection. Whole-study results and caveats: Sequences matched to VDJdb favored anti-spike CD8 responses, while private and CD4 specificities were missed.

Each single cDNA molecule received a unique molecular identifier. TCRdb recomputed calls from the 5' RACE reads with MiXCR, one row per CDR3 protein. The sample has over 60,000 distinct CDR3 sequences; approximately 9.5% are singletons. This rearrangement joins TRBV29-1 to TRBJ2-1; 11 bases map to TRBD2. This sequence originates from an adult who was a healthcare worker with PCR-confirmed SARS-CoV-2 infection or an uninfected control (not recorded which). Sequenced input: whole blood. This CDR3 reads CSVVPTSGIYNEQFF. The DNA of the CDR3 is TGCAGCGTTGTTCCGACTAGCGGGATTTACAATGAGCAGTTCTTC.